These T cell receptor beta chains were read from a single sample in a study of control samples from healthy donors and cancer patients. TCRdb's copy holds only in-frame clones and misses some; the assay was immunoSEQ multiplex PCR. The sample includes approximately 160,000 clones, 80% to 95% of them seen just once. Sequenced: blood. All receptors come from a woman in her twenties or thirties in good health. The CDR3 runs from the conserved cysteine through the conserved F or W. The D gene is left open where the match is weak. Clone size is shown for a subset of rows, as once, few, many or a class of expanded clone.

abundance: once; v_gene: TRBV15; j_gene: TRBJ1-1; d_gene: .; CDR3aa: CATSRDPSRVATEAFF; CDR3nt: TGTGCCACCAGCAGAGACCCCTCTAGGGTGGCCACTGAAGCTTTCTTT
abundance: .; v_gene: TRBV29-1; j_gene: TRBJ1-1; d_gene: TRBD1; CDR3aa: CSVGQGNTEAFF; CDR3nt: TGCAGCGTCGGACAGGGGAACACTGAAGCTTTCTTT
abundance: .; v_gene: TRBV15; j_gene: TRBJ2-1; d_gene: .; CDR3aa: CATSRDRDGPTSLFEQFF; CDR3nt: TGTGCCACCAGCAGAGATCGCGACGGGCCCACTTCCCTCTTTGAGCAGTTCTTC
abundance: .; v_gene: TRBV2; j_gene: TRBJ1-5; d_gene: .; CDR3aa: CASRQGNQPQHF; CDR3nt: TGTGCCAGCAGACAGGGCAATCAGCCCCAGCATTTT
abundance: once; v_gene: TRBV4-1; j_gene: TRBJ2-3; d_gene: TRBD2; CDR3aa: CASSQGGGEGPTDTQYF; CDR3nt: TGCGCCAGCAGCCAAGGCGGCGGGGAGGGCCCCACAGATACGCAGTATTTT
abundance: once; v_gene: TRBV6-5; j_gene: TRBJ1-1; d_gene: .; CDR3aa: CASSYGTEAFF; CDR3nt: TGTGCCAGCAGTTACGGCACTGAAGCTTTCTTT
abundance: .; v_gene: TRBV6-5; j_gene: TRBJ2-3; d_gene: .; CDR3aa: CASIPTPLPQDTQYF; CDR3nt: TGTGCCAGCATTCCAACTCCACTTCCCCAAGATACGCAGTATTTT
abundance: .; v_gene: TRBV28; j_gene: TRBJ1-1; d_gene: TRBD1; CDR3aa: CASRASGTANTEAFF; CDR3nt: TGTGCCAGCAGAGCCTCCGGGACAGCAAACACTGAAGCTTTCTTT
abundance: .; v_gene: TRBV2; j_gene: TRBJ1-1; d_gene: TRBD1; CDR3aa: CASEPGGGTEAFF; CDR3nt: TGTGCCAGTGAACCAGGGGGCGGCACTGAAGCTTTCTTT
abundance: .; v_gene: TRBV6-5; j_gene: TRBJ1-1; d_gene: .; CDR3aa: CASSPTTNTEAFF; CDR3nt: TGTGCCAGCAGCCCAACTACGAACACTGAAGCTTTCTTT
abundance: .; v_gene: TRBV5-1; j_gene: TRBJ2-7; d_gene: TRBD2; CDR3aa: CASSLAYGLAGGTHYEQYF; CDR3nt: TGCGCCAGCAGCTTGGCCTACGGACTAGCGGGAGGTACCCACTACGAGCAGTACTTC
abundance: .; v_gene: TRBV11-1; j_gene: TRBJ2-1; d_gene: .; CDR3aa: CASSLESANEQFF; CDR3nt: TGTGCCAGCAGCTTAGAATCCGCCAATGAGCAGTTCTTC
abundance: .; v_gene: TRBV2; j_gene: TRBJ1-2; d_gene: .; CDR3aa: CASSEGGWGYTF; CDR3nt: TGTGCCAGCAGTGAAGGGGGATGGGGCTACACCTTC
abundance: once; v_gene: TRBV13; j_gene: TRBJ2-1; d_gene: TRBD2; CDR3aa: CASSHSGSGVNEQFF; CDR3nt: TGTGCCAGCAGCCACAGCGGGAGTGGTGTTAATGAGCAGTTCTTC
abundance: .; v_gene: TRBV20-1; j_gene: TRBJ1-1; d_gene: .; CDR3aa: CSARVSEAFF; CDR3nt: TGCAGTGCTAGAGTCTCTGAAGCTTTCTTT
abundance: .; v_gene: TRBV12-3/TRBV12-4; j_gene: TRBJ1-2; d_gene: .; CDR3aa: CASSPGQGYTF; CDR3nt: TGTGCCAGCTCGCCGGGGCAAGGCTACACCTTC
abundance: few; v_gene: TRBV6-4; j_gene: TRBJ2-3; d_gene: .; CDR3aa: CASSESGSTDTQYF; CDR3nt: TGTGCCAGCAGTGAAAGCGGGAGCACAGATACGCAGTATTTT
abundance: few; v_gene: TRBV11-2; j_gene: TRBJ1-2; d_gene: .; CDR3aa: CASSLTADGYTF; CDR3nt: TGTGCCAGCAGCTTAACCGCGGATGGCTACACCTTC
abundance: .; v_gene: TRBV4-1; j_gene: TRBJ2-7; d_gene: .; CDR3aa: CASSQDRATYEQYF; CDR3nt: TGCGCCAGCAGCCAAGATCGGGCAACCTACGAGCAGTACTTC
abundance: .; v_gene: TRBV4-1; j_gene: TRBJ1-1; d_gene: .; CDR3aa: CASSQDTGQITEAFF; CDR3nt: TGCGCCAGCAGCCAAGATACGGGTCAAATCACTGAAGCTTTCTTT
abundance: .; v_gene: TRBV18; j_gene: TRBJ1-5; d_gene: TRBD1; CDR3aa: CASSRQGASNQPQHF; CDR3nt: TGTGCCAGCTCACGACAGGGGGCTAGCAATCAGCCCCAGCATTTT
abundance: .; v_gene: TRBV7-9; j_gene: TRBJ2-7; d_gene: .; CDR3aa: CASSSPKTYEQYF; CDR3nt: TGTGCCAGCAGCTCCCCAAAAACCTACGAGCAGTACTTC
abundance: .; v_gene: TRBV6-6; j_gene: TRBJ1-2; d_gene: TRBD1; CDR3aa: CASSGTTGKGYGYTF; CDR3nt: TGTGCCAGCAGTGGGACGACAGGGAAGGGCTATGGCTACACCTTC
abundance: .; v_gene: TRBV29-1; j_gene: TRBJ2-7; d_gene: TRBD2; CDR3aa: CSGRSSGRAEQYF; CDR3nt: TGCAGCGGCCGGTCTAGCGGGAGGGCCGAGCAGTACTTC
abundance: .; v_gene: TRBV6-1; j_gene: TRBJ2-7; d_gene: .; CDR3aa: CASSELKGEYEQYF; CDR3nt: TGTGCCAGCAGTGAACTCAAAGGGGAGTACGAGCAGTACTTC
abundance: once; v_gene: TRBV4-3; j_gene: TRBJ2-7; d_gene: TRBD2; CDR3aa: CASSQGGRGYEQYF; CDR3nt: TGCGCCAGCAGCCAAGGCGGGAGGGGTTATGAGCAGTACTTC
abundance: once; v_gene: TRBV29-1; j_gene: TRBJ1-2; d_gene: .; CDR3aa: CSVDPRVGRANYGYTF; CDR3nt: TGCAGCGTTGATCCCCGGGTAGGGAGAGCTAACTATGGCTACACCTTC
abundance: .; v_gene: TRBV11-3; j_gene: TRBJ2-3; d_gene: .; CDR3aa: CASSSGGAHRGDTQYF; CDR3nt: TGTGCCAGCAGCTCGGGGGGCGCCCACCGGGGGGATACGCAGTATTTT
abundance: .; v_gene: TRBV7-2; j_gene: TRBJ1-4; d_gene: .; CDR3aa: CASSLSPGSNEKLFF; CDR3nt: TGTGCCAGCAGCCTCTCCCCGGGGAGTAATGAAAAACTGTTTTTT
abundance: once; v_gene: TRBV19; j_gene: TRBJ1-1; d_gene: .; CDR3aa: CASSGNTEAFF; CDR3nt: TGTGCCTCCTCCGGGAACACTGAAGCTTTCTTT
abundance: .; v_gene: TRBV19; j_gene: TRBJ1-3; d_gene: .; CDR3aa: CASSGSTAGNTIYF; CDR3nt: TGTGCCAGTAGTGGGTCGACCGCTGGAAACACCATATATTTT
abundance: .; v_gene: TRBV5-4; j_gene: TRBJ2-1; d_gene: .; CDR3aa: CASSLEGGSSYNEQFF; CDR3nt: TGTGCCAGCAGCTTGGAGGGGGGATCTAGTTACAATGAGCAGTTCTTC
abundance: .; v_gene: TRBV13; j_gene: TRBJ2-5; d_gene: .; CDR3aa: CASSLSKWAETQYF; CDR3nt: TGTGCCAGCAGCTTGTCAAAATGGGCGGAGACCCAGTACTTC
abundance: .; v_gene: TRBV6-5; j_gene: TRBJ1-3; d_gene: .; CDR3aa: CASRQGHSGNTIYF; CDR3nt: TGTGCCAGCAGGCAAGGACATTCTGGAAACACCATATATTTT
abundance: .; v_gene: TRBV3-1/TRBV3-2; j_gene: TRBJ2-5; d_gene: .; CDR3aa: CASSEGLLAGLETQYF; CDR3nt: TGTGCCAGCAGCGAAGGGCTACTAGCAGGGTTAGAGACCCAGTACTTC
abundance: .; v_gene: TRBV6-2/TRBV6-3; j_gene: TRBJ2-3; d_gene: TRBD2; CDR3aa: CASSYGGRASTDTQYF; CDR3nt: TGTGCCAGCAGTTACGGCGGGAGAGCAAGCACAGATACGCAGTATTTT
abundance: .; v_gene: TRBV19; j_gene: TRBJ2-3; d_gene: .; CDR3aa: CASSIYGSPDTQYF; CDR3nt: TGTGCCAGTAGTATTTACGGGAGTCCAGATACGCAGTATTTT
abundance: .; v_gene: TRBV4-1; j_gene: TRBJ1-1; d_gene: TRBD1; CDR3aa: CASSQDTRGQGNTEAFF; CDR3nt: TGCGCCAGCAGCCAGGATACCAGGGGACAGGGGAACACTGAAGCTTTCTTT
abundance: once; v_gene: TRBV5-1; j_gene: TRBJ2-3; d_gene: TRBD2; CDR3aa: CASSPRAGGSTDTQYF; CDR3nt: TGCGCCAGCAGCCCTAGAGCGGGAGGGAGCACAGATACGCAGTATTTT
abundance: .; v_gene: TRBV24-1; j_gene: TRBJ2-3; d_gene: .; CDR3aa: CATSAALTDTQYF; CDR3nt: TGTGCCACCAGTGCGGCATTAACAGATACGCAGTATTTT
abundance: .; v_gene: TRBV6-5; j_gene: TRBJ2-7; d_gene: .; CDR3aa: CASMKDSLPYEQYF; CDR3nt: TGTGCCAGCATGAAGGACAGTCTGCCCTACGAGCAGTACTTC
abundance: .; v_gene: TRBV28; j_gene: TRBJ2-5; d_gene: TRBD1; CDR3aa: CASTRTGGETQYF; CDR3nt: TGTGCCAGCACAAGGACAGGGGGAGAGACCCAGTACTTC
abundance: .; v_gene: TRBV14; j_gene: TRBJ1-1; d_gene: .; CDR3aa: CASSQDGLMNTEAFF; CDR3nt: TGTGCCAGCAGCCAAGACGGCTTGATGAACACTGAAGCTTTCTTT
abundance: .; v_gene: TRBV6-5; j_gene: TRBJ2-3; d_gene: .; CDR3aa: CASSLLDGADTQYF; CDR3nt: TGTGCCAGCAGTTTACTAGACGGAGCAGATACGCAGTATTTT
abundance: .; v_gene: TRBV7-2; j_gene: TRBJ2-2; d_gene: TRBD2; CDR3aa: CASSETSGRLTGELFF; CDR3nt: TGTGCCAGCAGCGAGACTAGCGGGAGACTCACCGGGGAGCTGTTTTTT
abundance: .; v_gene: TRBV29-1; j_gene: TRBJ2-7; d_gene: .; CDR3aa: CSVEEGSVGVGEQYF; CDR3nt: TGCAGCGTTGAAGAGGGGAGCGTCGGCGTCGGCGAGCAGTACTTC
abundance: once; v_gene: TRBV29-1; j_gene: TRBJ1-2; d_gene: TRBD1; CDR3aa: CSVDKGQGNYGYTF; CDR3nt: TGCAGCGTTGATAAGGGACAGGGGAACTATGGCTACACCTTC
abundance: .; v_gene: TRBV10-3; j_gene: TRBJ2-7; d_gene: TRBD2; CDR3aa: CATGLSSGSWEQYF; CDR3nt: TGTGCCACCGGCCTCTCTAGCGGGAGTTGGGAGCAGTACTTC
abundance: .; v_gene: TRBV7-2; j_gene: TRBJ2-7; d_gene: .; CDR3aa: CASSFAQGTYEQYF; CDR3nt: TGTGCCAGCAGCTTCGCGCAGGGGACCTACGAGCAGTACTTC